The present T cell receptor beta chain was sequenced within a study of T cell clones after liver transplantation. Study summary: Timepoints were pre-transplant, pre-withdrawal, and after withdrawal was completed or failed.

The data were produced by immunoSEQ multiplex PCR, yet TCRdb's version contains in-frame clones alone and is incomplete. The sample consists of tens of thousands of clones, more than 70% of them appearing once. This clone was picked up a small number of times. The V and J ends lost 4 bases and 1 base respectively, with 10 bases between them. The CDR3 sequence is 14 residues long. CDR1 is SGHTA and CDR2 is FQGNSA in the germline V gene. Sample: CD4+ T cells from blood, taken at the 22-month timepoint. This receptor was identified in a human patient who received a liver transplant. The graft donor may have contributed some T cells. The chain links TRBV7-2 to TRBJ1-2; no firm D call. For the CDR3, the DNA is TGTGCCAGCAGCTCTTGGGTCGATAACTATGGCTACACCTTC. Encoded protein: CASSSWVDNYGYTF.